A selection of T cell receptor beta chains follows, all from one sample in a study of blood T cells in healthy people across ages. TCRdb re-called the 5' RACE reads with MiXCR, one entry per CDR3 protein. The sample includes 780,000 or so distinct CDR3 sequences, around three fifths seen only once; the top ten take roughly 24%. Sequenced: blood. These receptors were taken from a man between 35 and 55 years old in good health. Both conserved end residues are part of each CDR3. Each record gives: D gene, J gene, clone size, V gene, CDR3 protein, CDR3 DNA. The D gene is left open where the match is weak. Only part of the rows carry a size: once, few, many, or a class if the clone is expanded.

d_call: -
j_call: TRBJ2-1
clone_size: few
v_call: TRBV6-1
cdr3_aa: CASSPRDPTSFNNEQFF
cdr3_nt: TGTGCCAGCAGTCCCAGGGACCCAACCTCCTTTAACAATGAGCAGTTCTTC

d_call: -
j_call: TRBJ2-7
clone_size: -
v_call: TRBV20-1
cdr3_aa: CSARVPGYEQYF
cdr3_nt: TGCAGTGCGCGCGTCCCCGGCTACGAGCAGTACTTC

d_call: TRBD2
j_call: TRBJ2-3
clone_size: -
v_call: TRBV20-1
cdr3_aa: CSTTPGGGTDTQYF
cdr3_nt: TGCAGTACTACGCCCGGGGGGGGCACAGATACGCAGTATTTT

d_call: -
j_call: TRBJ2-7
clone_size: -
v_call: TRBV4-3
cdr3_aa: CASSQVHNSYEQYF
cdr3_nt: TGCGCCAGCAGCCAAGTGCACAACTCCTACGAGCAGTACTTC

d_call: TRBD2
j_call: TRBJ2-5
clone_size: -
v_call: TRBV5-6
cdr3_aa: CASSLWLAGVSYQETQYF
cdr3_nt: TGTGCCAGCAGCTTATGGTTAGCGGGGGTTTCCTACCAAGAGACCCAGTACTTC

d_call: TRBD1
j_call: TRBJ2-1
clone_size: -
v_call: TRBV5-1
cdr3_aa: CASSLVQGVKEQFF
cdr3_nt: TGCGCCAGCAGCTTGGTTCAGGGGGTTAAGGAGCAGTTCTTC

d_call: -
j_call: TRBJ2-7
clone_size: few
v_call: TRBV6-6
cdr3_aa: CASSRETGYEQYF
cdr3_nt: TGTGCCAGCAGTCGAGAGACAGGATACGAGCAGTACTTC

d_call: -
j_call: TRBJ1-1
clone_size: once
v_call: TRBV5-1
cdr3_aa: CASSLEGNLNTEAFF
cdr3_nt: TGCGCCAGCAGCTTGGAGGGTAATTTGAACACTGAAGCTTTCTTT

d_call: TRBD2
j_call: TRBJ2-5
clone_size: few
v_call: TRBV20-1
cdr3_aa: CSARGIKRDLGETQYF
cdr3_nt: TGCAGTGCTAGAGGAATCAAGCGGGATCTTGGAGAGACCCAGTACTTC

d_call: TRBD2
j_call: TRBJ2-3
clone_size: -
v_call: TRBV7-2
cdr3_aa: CASSLRSGAFSSTDTQYF
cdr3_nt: TGTGCCAGCAGCCTCCGGAGCGGGGCCTTTTCTAGCACAGATACGCAGTATTTT

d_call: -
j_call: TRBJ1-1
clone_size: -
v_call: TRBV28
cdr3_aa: CASSLWAGVNTEAFF
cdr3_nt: TGTGCCAGCAGTTTATGGGCGGGAGTGAACACTGAAGCTTTCTTT

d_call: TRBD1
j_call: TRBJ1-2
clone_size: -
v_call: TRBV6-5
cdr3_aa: CASRSQGNYGYTF
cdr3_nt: TGTGCCAGCAGATCACAGGGGAACTATGGCTACACCTTC

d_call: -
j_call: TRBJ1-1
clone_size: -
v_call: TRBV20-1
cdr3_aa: CSAGRQLNTEAFF
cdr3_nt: TGCAGTGCTGGCAGACAGTTGAACACTGAAGCTTTCTTT

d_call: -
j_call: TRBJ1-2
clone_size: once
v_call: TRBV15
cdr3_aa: CATSGDHGAGGYTF
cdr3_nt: TGTGCCACCAGCGGAGATCATGGGGCAGGAGGCTACACCTTC

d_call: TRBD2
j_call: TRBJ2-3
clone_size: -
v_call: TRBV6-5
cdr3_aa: CASSYSPPTSGRDTQYF
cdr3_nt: TGTGCCAGCAGTTACTCGCCACCGACTAGCGGTCGAGATACGCAGTATTTT

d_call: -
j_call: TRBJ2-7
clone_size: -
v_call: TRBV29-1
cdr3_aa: CSVARGGNAYNEQYF
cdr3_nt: TGCAGCGTGGCAAGGGGGGGTAATGCCTACAATGAGCAGTACTTC

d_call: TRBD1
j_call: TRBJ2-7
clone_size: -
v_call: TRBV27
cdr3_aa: CASSFLAGTGFNEQYF
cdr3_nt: TGTGCCAGCAGTTTCCTCGCCGGGACAGGGTTTAACGAGCAGTACTTC

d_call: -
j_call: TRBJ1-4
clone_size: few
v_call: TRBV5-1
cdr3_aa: CASSTSDGYNEKLFF
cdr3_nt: TGCGCCAGCAGCACCTCGGACGGATATAATGAAAAACTGTTTTTT

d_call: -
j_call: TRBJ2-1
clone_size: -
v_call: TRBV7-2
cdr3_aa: CASSLGVNYYNEQFF
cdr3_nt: TGTGCCAGCAGCTTAGGGGTTAATTATTACAATGAGCAGTTCTTC

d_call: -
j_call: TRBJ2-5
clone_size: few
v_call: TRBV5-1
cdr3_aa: CASSLSASEQETQYF
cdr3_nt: TGCGCCAGCAGCTTGTCGGCTAGCGAACAAGAGACCCAGTACTTC

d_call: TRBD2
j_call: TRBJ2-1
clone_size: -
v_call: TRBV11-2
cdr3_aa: CASSLQYPGLAGPNRSYNEQFF
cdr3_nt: TGTGCCAGCAGCCTACAATACCCGGGACTAGCGGGCCCTAACCGCTCCTACAATGAGCAGTTCTTC

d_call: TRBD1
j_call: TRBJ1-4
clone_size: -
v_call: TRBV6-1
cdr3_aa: CASSEEGRGPTNEKLFF
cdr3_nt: TGTGCCAGCAGTGAAGAGGGCAGGGGGCCAACTAATGAAAAACTGTTTTTT